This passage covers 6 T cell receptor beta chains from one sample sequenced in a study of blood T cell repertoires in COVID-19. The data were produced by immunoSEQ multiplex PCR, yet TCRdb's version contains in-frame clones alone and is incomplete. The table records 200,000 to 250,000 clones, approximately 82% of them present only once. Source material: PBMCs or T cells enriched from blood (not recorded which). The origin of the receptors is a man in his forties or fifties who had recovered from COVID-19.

The DNA of the CDR3 is TGTGCCAGCTCACCAGGACTGGAACAAGAGACCCAGTACTTC. Amino acid sequence: CASSPGLEQETQYF. The chain couples TRBV18 to TRBJ2-5; D might be TRBD2 (5 bases). CDR3 size: 14 residues. CDR1 KGHSH and CDR2 LQKENI come from the germline V gene. Trimming left V 2 bases short and J 2 bases short, with 9 bases between.

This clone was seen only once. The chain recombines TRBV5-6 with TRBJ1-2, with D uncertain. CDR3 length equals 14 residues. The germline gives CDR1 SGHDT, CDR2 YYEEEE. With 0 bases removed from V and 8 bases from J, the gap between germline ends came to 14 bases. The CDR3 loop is CASSLARHSEGYTF. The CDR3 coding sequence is TGTGCCAGCAGCTTGGCCCGGCATTCGGAGGGCTACACCTTC.

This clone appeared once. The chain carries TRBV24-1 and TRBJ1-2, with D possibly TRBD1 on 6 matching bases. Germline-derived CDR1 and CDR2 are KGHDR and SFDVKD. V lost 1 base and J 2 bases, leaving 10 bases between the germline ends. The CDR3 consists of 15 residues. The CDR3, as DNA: TGTGCCACCAGTGATTTCAGGGGTTTCAACTATGGCTACACCTTC. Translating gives CATSDFRGFNYGYTF.

The CDR3 DNA follows: TGTGCCAGCAGCTTGGTAGGGGGGGCCCGGGGGTATTTT. Its protein product is CASSLVGGARGYF. The J gene is TRBJ2-3, the V gene TRBV7-2, with a weak D call TRBD2 (7 bases). Trimming took 3 bases from V and 14 from J, leaving 18 bases between them. From germline, CDR1 is SGHTA and CDR2 FQGNSA. The CDR3 length is 13 residues. The full variable domain, with the rest looked up from reference TRBV7-2 and TRBJ2-3, is GAGVSQSPSNKVTEKGKDVELRCDPISGHTALYWYRQSLGQGLEFLIYFQGNSAPDKSGLPSDRFSAERTGGSVSTLTIQRTQQEDSAVYLCASSLVGGARGYFGPGTRLTVL.

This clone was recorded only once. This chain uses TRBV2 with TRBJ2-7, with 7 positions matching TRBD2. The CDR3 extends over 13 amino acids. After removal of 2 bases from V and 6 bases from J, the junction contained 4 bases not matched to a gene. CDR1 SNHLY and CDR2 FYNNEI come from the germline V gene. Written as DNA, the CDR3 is TGTGCCAGCAGTGAAAAGGGCGGGAGCGAGCAGTACTTC. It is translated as CASSEKGGSEQYF.

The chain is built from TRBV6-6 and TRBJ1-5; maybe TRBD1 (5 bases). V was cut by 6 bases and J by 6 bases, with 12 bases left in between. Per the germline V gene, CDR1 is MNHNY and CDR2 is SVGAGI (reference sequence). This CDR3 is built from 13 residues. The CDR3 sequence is CASRRDRSQPQHF. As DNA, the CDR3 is TGTGCCAGCAGGCGAGACAGATCTCAGCCCCAGCATTTT.